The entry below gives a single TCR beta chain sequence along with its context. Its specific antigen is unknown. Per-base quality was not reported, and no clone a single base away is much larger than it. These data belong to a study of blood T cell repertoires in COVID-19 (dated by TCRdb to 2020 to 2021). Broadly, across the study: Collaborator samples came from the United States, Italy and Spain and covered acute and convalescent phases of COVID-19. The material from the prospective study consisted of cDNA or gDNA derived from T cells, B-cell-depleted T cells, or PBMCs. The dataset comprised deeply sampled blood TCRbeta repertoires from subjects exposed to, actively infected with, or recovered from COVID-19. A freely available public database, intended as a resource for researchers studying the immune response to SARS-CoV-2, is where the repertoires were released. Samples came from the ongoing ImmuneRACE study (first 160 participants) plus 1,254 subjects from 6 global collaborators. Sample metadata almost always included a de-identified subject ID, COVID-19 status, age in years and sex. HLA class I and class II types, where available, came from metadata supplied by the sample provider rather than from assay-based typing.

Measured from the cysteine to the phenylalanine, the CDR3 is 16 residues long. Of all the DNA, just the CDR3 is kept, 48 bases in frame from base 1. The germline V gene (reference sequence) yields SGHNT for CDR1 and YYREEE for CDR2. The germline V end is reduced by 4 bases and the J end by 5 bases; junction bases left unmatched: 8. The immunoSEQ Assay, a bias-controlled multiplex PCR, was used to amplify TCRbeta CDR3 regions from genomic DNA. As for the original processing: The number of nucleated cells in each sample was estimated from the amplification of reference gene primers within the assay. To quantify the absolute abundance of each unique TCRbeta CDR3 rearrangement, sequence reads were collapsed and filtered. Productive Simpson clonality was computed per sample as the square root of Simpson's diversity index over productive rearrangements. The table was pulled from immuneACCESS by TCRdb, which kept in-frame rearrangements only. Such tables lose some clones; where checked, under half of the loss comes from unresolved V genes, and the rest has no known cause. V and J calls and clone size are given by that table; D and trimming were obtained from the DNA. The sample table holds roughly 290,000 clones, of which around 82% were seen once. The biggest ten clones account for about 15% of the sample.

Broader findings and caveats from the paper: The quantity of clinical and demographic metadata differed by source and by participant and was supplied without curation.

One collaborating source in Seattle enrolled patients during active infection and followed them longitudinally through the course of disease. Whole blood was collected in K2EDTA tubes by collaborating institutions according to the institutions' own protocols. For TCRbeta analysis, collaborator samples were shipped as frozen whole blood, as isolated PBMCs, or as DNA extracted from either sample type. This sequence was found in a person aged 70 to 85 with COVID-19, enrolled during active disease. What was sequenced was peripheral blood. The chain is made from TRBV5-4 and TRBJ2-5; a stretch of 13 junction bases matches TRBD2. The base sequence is TGTGCCAGCAGCCTCGGACTAGCGGGAGTTCGGGAGACCCAGTACTTC. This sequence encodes CASSLGLAGVRETQYF.